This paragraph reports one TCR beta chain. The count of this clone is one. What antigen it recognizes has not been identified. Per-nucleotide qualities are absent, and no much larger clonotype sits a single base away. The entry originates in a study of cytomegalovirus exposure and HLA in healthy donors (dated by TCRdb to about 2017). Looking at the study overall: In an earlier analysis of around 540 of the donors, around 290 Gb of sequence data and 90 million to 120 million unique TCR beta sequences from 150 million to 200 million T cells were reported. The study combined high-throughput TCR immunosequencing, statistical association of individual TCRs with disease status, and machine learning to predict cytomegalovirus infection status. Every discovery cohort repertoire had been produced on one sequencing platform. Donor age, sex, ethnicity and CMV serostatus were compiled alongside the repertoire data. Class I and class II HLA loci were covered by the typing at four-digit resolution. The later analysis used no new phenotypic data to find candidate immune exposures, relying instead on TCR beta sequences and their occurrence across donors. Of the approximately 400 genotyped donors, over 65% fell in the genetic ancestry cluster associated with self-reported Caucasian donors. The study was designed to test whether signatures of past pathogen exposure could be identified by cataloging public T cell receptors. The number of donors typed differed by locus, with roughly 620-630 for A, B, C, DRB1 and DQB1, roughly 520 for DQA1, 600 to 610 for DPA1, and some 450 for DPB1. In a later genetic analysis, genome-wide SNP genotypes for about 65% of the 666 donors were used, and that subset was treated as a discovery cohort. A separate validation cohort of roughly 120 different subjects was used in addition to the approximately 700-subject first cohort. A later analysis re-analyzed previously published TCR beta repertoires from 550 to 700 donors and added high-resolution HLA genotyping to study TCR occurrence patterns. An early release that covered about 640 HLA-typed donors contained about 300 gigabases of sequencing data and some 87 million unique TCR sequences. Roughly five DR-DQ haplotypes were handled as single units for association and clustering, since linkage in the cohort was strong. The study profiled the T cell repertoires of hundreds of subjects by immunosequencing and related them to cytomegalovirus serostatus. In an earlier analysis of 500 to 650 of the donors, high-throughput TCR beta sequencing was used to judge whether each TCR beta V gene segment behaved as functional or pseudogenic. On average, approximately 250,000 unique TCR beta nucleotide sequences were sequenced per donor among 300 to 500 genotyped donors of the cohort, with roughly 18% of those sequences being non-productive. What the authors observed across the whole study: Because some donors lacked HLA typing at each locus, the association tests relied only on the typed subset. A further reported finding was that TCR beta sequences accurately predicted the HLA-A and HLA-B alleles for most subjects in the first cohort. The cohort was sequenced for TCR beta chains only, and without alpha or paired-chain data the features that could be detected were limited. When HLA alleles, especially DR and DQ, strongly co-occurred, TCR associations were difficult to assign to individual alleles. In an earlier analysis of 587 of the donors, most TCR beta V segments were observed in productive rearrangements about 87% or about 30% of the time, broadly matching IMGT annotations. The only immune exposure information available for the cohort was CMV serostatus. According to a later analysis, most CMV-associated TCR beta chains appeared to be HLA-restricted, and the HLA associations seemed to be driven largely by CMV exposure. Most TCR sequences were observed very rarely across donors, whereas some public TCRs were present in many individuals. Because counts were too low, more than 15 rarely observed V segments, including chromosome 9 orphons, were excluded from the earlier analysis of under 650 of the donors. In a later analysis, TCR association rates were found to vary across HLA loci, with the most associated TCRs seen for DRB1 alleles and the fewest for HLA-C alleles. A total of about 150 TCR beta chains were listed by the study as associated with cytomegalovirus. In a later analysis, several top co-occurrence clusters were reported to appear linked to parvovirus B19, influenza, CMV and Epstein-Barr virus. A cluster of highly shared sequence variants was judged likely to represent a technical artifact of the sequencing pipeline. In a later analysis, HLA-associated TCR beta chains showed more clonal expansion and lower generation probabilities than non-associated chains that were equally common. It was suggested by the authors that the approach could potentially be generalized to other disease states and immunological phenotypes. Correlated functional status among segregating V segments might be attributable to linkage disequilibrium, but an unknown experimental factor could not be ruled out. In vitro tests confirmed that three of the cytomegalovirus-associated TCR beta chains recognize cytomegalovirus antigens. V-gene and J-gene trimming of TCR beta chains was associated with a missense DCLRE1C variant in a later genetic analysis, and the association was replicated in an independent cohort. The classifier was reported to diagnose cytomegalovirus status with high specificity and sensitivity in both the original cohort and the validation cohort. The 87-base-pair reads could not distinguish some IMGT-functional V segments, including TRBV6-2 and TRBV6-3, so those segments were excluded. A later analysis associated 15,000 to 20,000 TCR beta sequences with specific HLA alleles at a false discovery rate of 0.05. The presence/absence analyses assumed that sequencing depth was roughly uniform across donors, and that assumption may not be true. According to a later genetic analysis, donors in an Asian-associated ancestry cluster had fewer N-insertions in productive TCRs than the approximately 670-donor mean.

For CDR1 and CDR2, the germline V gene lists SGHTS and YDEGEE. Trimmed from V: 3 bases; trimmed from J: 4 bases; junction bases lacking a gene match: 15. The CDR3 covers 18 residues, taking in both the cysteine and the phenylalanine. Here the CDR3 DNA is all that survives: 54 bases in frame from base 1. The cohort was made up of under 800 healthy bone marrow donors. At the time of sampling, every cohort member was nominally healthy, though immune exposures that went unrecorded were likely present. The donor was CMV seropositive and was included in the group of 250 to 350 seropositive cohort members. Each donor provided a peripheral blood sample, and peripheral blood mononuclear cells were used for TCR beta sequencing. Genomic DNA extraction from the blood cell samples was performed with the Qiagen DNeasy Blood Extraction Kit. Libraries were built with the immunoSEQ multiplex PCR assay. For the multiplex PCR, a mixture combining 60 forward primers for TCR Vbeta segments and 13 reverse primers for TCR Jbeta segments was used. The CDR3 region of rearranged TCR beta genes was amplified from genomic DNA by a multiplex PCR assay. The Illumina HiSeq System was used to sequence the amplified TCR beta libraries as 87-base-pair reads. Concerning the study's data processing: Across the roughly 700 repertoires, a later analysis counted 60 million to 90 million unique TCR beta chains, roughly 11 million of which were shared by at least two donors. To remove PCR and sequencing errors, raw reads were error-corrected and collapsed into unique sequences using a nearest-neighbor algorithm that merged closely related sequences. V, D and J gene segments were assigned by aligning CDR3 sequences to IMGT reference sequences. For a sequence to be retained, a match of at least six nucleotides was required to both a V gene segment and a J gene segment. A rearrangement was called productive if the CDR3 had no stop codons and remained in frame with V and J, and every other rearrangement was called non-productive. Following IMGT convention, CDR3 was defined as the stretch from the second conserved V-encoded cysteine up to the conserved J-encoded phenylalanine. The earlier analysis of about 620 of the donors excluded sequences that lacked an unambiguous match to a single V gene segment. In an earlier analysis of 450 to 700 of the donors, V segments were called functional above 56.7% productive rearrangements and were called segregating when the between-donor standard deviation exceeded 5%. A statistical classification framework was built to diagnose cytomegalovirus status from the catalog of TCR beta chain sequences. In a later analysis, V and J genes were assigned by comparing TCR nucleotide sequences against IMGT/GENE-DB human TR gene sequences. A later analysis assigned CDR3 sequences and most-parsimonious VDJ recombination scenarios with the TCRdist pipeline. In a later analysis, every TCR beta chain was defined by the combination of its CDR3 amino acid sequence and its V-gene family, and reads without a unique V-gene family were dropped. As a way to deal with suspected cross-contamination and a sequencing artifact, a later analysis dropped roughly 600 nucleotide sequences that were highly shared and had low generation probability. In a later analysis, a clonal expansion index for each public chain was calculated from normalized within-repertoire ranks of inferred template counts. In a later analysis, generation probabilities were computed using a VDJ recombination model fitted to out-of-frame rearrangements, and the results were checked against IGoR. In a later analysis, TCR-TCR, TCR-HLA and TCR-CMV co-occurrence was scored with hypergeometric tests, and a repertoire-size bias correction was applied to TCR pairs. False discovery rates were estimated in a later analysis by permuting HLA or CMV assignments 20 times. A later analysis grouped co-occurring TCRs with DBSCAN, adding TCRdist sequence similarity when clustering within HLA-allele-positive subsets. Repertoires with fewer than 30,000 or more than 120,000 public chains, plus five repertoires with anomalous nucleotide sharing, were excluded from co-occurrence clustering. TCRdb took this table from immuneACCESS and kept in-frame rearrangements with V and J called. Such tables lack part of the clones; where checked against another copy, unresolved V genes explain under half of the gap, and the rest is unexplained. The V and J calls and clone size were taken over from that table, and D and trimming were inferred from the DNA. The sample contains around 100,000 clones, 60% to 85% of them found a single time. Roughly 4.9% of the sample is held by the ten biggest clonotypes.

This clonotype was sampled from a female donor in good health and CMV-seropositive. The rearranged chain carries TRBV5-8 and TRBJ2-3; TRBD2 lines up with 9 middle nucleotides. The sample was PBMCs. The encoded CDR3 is CASSSVKRGAGAPDTQYF. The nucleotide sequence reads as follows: TGTGCCAGCAGCTCCGTTAAGCGGGGGGCCGGCGCCCCAGATACGCAGTATTTT. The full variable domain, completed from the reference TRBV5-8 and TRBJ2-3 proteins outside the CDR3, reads EAGVTQSPTHLIKTRGQQATLRCSPISGHTSVYWYQQALGLGLQFLLWYDEGEERNRGNFPPRFSGRQFPNYSSELNVNALELEDSALYLCASSSVKRGAGAPDTQYFGPGTRLTVL.